The present entry profiles one T cell receptor (beta chain) with its context. This sample is part of a study of blood T cell repertoires in COVID-19. Some clones are missing from TCRdb's copy, which holds only in-frame ones; the method was immunoSEQ multiplex PCR. The sample lists 450,000 to 500,000 clones, 80% to 90% occurring once. Trimming took off 4 bases at V and 5 bases at J, with 20 bases between the two ends. CDR3 length equals 16 residues. The germline V gene has CDR1 SGHNT and CDR2 YYREEE (reference sequence). The source of this sequence is a human donor in a cohort sampled during active COVID-19. Sequenced sample: peripheral blood. The chain joins TRBV5-4 to TRBJ2-3, with D perhaps TRBD1 (6 bases). This chain's CDR3 is CASSVGAQQGGDTQYF. The CDR3 DNA reads TGTGCCAGCAGCGTGGGGGCGCAGCAGGGCGGAGATACGCAGTATTTT.